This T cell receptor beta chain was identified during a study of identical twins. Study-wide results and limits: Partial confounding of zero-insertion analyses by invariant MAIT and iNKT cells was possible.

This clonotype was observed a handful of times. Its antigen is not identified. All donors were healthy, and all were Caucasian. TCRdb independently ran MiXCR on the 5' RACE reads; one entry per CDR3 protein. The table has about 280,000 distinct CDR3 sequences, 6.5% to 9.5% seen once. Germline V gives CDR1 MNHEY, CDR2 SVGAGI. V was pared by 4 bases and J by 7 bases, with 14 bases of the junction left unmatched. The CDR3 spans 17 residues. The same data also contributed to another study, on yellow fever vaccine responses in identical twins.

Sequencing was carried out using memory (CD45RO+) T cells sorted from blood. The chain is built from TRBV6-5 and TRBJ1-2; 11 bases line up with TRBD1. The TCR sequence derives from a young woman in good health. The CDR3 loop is CASSLIPGGQGAGGYTF. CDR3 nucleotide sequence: TGTGCCAGCAGTTTAATTCCCGGTGGACAGGGGGCAGGTGGCTACACCTTC.